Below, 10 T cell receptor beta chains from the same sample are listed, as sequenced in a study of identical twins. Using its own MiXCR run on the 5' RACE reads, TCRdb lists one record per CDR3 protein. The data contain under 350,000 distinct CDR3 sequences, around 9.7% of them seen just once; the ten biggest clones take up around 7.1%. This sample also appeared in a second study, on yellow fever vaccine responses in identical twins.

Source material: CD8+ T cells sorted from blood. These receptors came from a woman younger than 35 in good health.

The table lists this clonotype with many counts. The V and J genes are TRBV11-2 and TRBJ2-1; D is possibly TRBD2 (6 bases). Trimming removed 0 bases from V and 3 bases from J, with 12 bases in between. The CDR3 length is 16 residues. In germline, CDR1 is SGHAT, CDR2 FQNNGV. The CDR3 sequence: CASSLEGGTYYNEQFF. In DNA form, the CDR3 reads TGTGCCAGCAGCTTAGAGGGCGGGACTTACTACAATGAGCAGTTCTTC.

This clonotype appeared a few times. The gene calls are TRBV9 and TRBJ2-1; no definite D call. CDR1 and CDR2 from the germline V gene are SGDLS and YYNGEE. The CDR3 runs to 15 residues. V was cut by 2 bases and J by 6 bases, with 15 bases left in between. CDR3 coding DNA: TGTGCCAGCAGCGTGGACGGACGATCCAGCAATGAGCAGTTCTTC. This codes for CASSVDGRSSNEQFF.

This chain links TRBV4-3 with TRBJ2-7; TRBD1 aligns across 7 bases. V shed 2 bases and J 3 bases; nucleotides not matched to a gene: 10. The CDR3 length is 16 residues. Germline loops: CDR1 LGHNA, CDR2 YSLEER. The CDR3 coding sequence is TGCGCCAGCAGCCAAACTTCAGGGGGTCCGGACTACGAGCAGTACTTC. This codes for CASSQTSGGPDYEQYF.

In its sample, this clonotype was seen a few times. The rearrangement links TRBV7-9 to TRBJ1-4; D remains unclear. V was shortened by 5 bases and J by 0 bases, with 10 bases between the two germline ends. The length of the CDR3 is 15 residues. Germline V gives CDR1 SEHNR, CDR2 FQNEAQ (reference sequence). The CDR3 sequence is CASSAAGTTNEKLFF. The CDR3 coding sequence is TGTGCCAGCAGCGCGGCGGGCACAACTAATGAAAAACTGTTTTTT.

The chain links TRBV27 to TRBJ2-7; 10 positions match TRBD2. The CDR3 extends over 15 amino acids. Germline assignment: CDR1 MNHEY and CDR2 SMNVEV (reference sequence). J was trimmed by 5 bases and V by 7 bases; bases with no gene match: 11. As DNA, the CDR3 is TGTGCCAGCACCTCATCTCCAGGACTAGCGGACGAGCAGTACTTC. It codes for CASTSSPGLADEQYF.

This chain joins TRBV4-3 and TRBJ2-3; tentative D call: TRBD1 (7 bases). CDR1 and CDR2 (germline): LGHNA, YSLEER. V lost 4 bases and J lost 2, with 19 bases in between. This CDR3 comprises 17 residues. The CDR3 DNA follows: TGCGCCAGCAGCCCGGGGGCAGGGGGACTTTCCACAGATACGCAGTATTTT. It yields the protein CASSPGAGGLSTDTQYF.

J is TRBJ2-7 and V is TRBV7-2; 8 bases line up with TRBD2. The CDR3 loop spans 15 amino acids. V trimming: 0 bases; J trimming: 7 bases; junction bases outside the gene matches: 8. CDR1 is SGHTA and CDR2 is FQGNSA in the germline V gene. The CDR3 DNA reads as TGTGCCAGCAGCTTAGCGAGCGGGAGAGGGGATGAGCAGTACTTC. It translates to CASSLASGRGDEQYF.

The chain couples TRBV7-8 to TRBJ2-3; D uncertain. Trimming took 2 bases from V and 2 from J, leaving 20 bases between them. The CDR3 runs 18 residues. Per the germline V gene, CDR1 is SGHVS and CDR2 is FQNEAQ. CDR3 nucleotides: TGTGCCAGCAGCTTATTGCGTGAGGACCCCACGTCCACAGATACGCAGTATTTT. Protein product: CASSLLREDPTSTDTQYF.

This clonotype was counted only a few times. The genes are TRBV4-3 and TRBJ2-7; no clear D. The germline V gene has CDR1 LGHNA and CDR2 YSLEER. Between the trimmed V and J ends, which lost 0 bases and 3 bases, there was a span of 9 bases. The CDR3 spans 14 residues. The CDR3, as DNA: TGCGCCAGCAGCCAAGAAAAAGTGAGCTACGAGCAGTACTTC. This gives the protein CASSQEKVSYEQYF.

The CDR3 region is CSARPATPSNQPQHF. CDR3 DNA: TGCAGTGCTAGACCAGCGACTCCTAGCAATCAGCCCCAGCATTTT. The chain carries TRBV20-1 and TRBJ1-5, with D unresolved. Germline V gene data show CDR1 as DFQATT and CDR2 as SNEGSKA (reference sequence). The CDR3 has 15 residues. V dropped 2 bases and J dropped 0 bases, with 11 bases sitting between them.